The sample holds a few counts of the clone carrying this T cell receptor (beta chain). The data originate from a study of early stage breast cancer tumors. Sequencing was performed with immunoSEQ multiplex PCR; in TCRdb, only in-frame clones are kept and a portion is missing. This table holds some 5,800 clones, 73% found once. Tissue for this sample was collected roughly 1.9-4 cm from the breast tumor. The length of the CDR3 is 12 residues. V lost 8 bases and J 4 bases, leaving 9 bases between the germline ends. Per germline, CDR1 MNHEY and CDR2 SVGAGI. The origin of this receptor is a middle-aged person with breast cancer. V and J are TRBV6-5 and TRBJ1-3, with D perhaps TRBD1 (5 bases). Sequencing was done on a sample of normal breast tissue next to the tumor. The CDR3 here is CASGGVGNTIYF. The CDR3 DNA follows: TGTGCCAGCGGGGGGGTAGGAAACACCATATATTTT.